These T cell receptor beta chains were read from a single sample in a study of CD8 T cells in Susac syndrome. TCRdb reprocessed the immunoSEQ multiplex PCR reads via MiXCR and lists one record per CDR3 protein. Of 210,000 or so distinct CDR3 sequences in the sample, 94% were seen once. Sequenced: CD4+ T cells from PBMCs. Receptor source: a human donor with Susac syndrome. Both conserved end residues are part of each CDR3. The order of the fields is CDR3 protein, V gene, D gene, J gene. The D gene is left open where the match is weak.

CDR3: CASSFMGRGNTEAFF
V: TRBV19
D: .
J: TRBJ1-1

CDR3: CAWTGTGGVETQYF
V: TRBV30
D: TRBD1
J: TRBJ2-5

CDR3: CSARPPERPYGYTF
V: TRBV20-1
D: .
J: TRBJ1-2

CDR3: CASSLFTGDGYTF
V: TRBV3-1
D: .
J: TRBJ1-2

CDR3: CASSPGSGQLQTQYF
V: TRBV18
D: .
J: TRBJ2-5

CDR3: CASSHGQGFSYNEQFF
V: TRBV4-1
D: TRBD1
J: TRBJ2-1

CDR3: CASSQGLQGGSPLHF
V: TRBV3-1
D: .
J: TRBJ1-6

CDR3: CASSLTIDTQYF
V: TRBV11-2
D: .
J: TRBJ2-3

CDR3: CASSVWTSGQETQYF
V: TRBV12-3/TRBV12-4
D: TRBD2
J: TRBJ2-5

CDR3: CASRPSSRGRNTIYF
V: TRBV5-6
D: .
J: TRBJ1-3

CDR3: CASSSNSNQPQHF
V: TRBV7-8
D: .
J: TRBJ1-5

CDR3: CASSYPSTFLGANVLTF
V: TRBV6-2/TRBV6-3
D: .
J: TRBJ2-6

CDR3: CAWSGTKGRDTEAFF
V: TRBV30
D: .
J: TRBJ1-1

CDR3: CASSPMAASNTGELFF
V: TRBV5-1
D: .
J: TRBJ2-2

CDR3: CASNPSGGSYNEQFF
V: TRBV12-3/TRBV12-4
D: TRBD2
J: TRBJ2-1

CDR3: CASSEEARQPQHF
V: TRBV6-1
D: .
J: TRBJ1-5

CDR3: CSAMYGTANTEAFF
V: TRBV20-1
D: TRBD1
J: TRBJ1-1

CDR3: CASSLSTGTYEQYF
V: TRBV6-2/TRBV6-3
D: .
J: TRBJ2-7

CDR3: CASSNDRGGYGYTF
V: TRBV6-1
D: TRBD1
J: TRBJ1-2

CDR3: CASSLSGANTEAFF
V: TRBV12-3/TRBV12-4
D: .
J: TRBJ1-1

CDR3: CASSWDRGGTDTQYF
V: TRBV5-4
D: TRBD1
J: TRBJ2-3

CDR3: CASSLGGEQGAGYTF
V: TRBV5-1
D: .
J: TRBJ1-2